These 23 T cell receptor beta chains originate from one sample sequenced in a study of cytotoxic CD8 clonotypes in ibrutinib-treated CLL. Using immunoSEQ multiplex PCR, the repertoire was profiled, and TCRdb retains in-frame clones only, with some absent. The table shows 250,000 to 350,000 clones, with approximately 76% occurring only once. The sequencing here drew on PBMCs, taken at disease progression, from a patient treated with ibrutinib. The receptors come from a human donor with chronic lymphocytic leukemia.

This chain connects TRBV7-2 to TRBJ2-5; the match to TRBD2 covers 7 bases. V was pared by 4 bases and J by 1 base, with 9 bases of the junction left unmatched. This CDR3 comprises 16 residues. CDR1 and CDR2 from the germline V gene are SGHTA and FQGNSA. The DNA for the CDR3 is TGTGCCAGCAGCTCCAACTGGGGCGGGGGCCAAGAGACCCAGTACTTC. This translates into CASSSNWGGGQETQYF.

This chain joins TRBV15 and TRBJ1-1; D is ambiguous. Trimming left V 0 bases short and J 5 bases short, with 7 bases between. In germline, CDR1 is LNHNV, CDR2 YYDKDF (reference sequence). This CDR3 region has 13 residues. This CDR3 reads CATSRDPGTEAFF. CDR3 nucleotide sequence: TGTGCCACCAGCAGAGATCCAGGAACTGAAGCTTTCTTT.

V and J are TRBV9 and TRBJ2-7, with 9 bases aligning to TRBD1. The CDR3 runs to 16 residues. Germline values: CDR1 SGDLS, CDR2 YYNGEE. V gave up 0 bases and J gave up 1 base; unmatched junction bases: 5. CDR3 region: CASSVGGTGYSYEQYF. CDR3 sequence (DNA): TGTGCCAGCAGCGTAGGTGGGACAGGGTATTCCTACGAGCAGTACTTC.

CDR3 sequence (DNA): TGTGCCAGCAGCTTATCTACGGGAGTAGGGTACGAGCAGTACTTC. This gives the protein CASSLSTGVGYEQYF. The chain employs TRBV7-9 and TRBJ2-7; the D gene is possibly TRBD2 (6 bases). Germline loops: CDR1 SEHNR, CDR2 FQNEAQ (reference sequence). The V end was cut by 2 bases, the J end by 4 bases, with 15 bases between. CDR3 size: 15 residues.

The chain links TRBV9 to TRBJ2-7; D unclear. This CDR3 is 14 amino acids long. The germline gives CDR1 SGDLS, CDR2 YYNGEE. Trimming took off 0 bases at V and 2 bases at J, with 9 bases between the two ends. The chain's CDR3 is CASSVDGGTYEQYF. Here the CDR3 DNA reads TGTGCCAGCAGCGTAGACGGCGGTACCTACGAGCAGTACTTC.

This clone was recorded only once. The V call is TRBV6-1, the J call TRBJ1-5; TRBD1 is a possible D gene (6 bases). Germline values: CDR1 MNHNS, CDR2 SASEGT. The V and J ends lost 4 bases and 6 bases respectively, with 13 bases between them. The CDR3 consists of 14 residues. CDR3 amino acids: CASSARGTLQPQHF. The CDR3 DNA sequence: TGTGCCAGCAGTGCTAGGGGGACTCTTCAGCCCCAGCATTTT.

V gene TRBV4-1 combines with J gene TRBJ1-4; 8 positions match TRBD1. The junction had 11 bases not matched to a gene; V was cut back by 0 bases and J by 11 bases. Germline V gene data show CDR1 as MGHRA and CDR2 as YSYEKL. This CDR3 has 16 amino acids. CDR3 sequence reads: CASSQELARGRLKLFF. CDR3 in DNA: TGCGCCAGCAGCCAAGAACTGGCCAGGGGGCGATTGAAACTGTTTTTT.

The chain joins TRBV19 to TRBJ2-6; D remains ambiguous. Germline CDR1 and CDR2: LNHDA and SQIVND (reference sequence). The CDR3 length is 16 residues. Trimming took 6 bases from V and 3 from J, leaving 15 bases between them. CDR3 amino acids: CASRDPSRGGANVLTF. CDR3 coding DNA: TGTGCCAGTAGAGACCCGAGTCGTGGTGGGGCCAACGTCCTGACTTTC.

The chain carries TRBV2 and TRBJ1-6; D not certain. The germline V gene has CDR1 SNHLY and CDR2 FYNNEI. V gave up 7 bases and J gave up 4 bases, with 11 bases separating them. CDR3 length equals 14 residues. CDR3 nucleotides: TGTGCCAGCAAGCCAGATGGGTATAATTCACCCCTCCACTTT. This translates into CASKPDGYNSPLHF.

The rearrangement links TRBV28 to TRBJ2-4; 7 nucleotides line up with TRBD2. J was trimmed by 9 bases and V by 3 bases; bases with no gene match: 5. This CDR3 has 13 amino acids. CDR1 and CDR2 from the germline V gene are MDHEN and SYDVKM. CDR3: CASSFGGRGIQYF. Here the CDR3 DNA reads TGTGCCAGCAGTTTCGGCGGGAGAGGCATTCAGTACTTC.

The chain employs TRBV6-1 and TRBJ2-7, with D perhaps TRBD2 (5 bases). This CDR3 is built from 13 residues. V lost 10 bases and J 3 bases, leaving 16 bases between the germline ends. CDR1 MNHNS and CDR2 SASEGT come from the germline V gene. The CDR3: CATRGQRVYEQYF. As DNA, the CDR3 is TGTGCCACCCGCGGGCAGAGAGTCTACGAGCAGTACTTC.

The rearrangement links TRBV5-1 to TRBJ2-5; D unclear. Germline loops: CDR1 SGHRS, CDR2 YFSETQ. CDR3 length equals 11 residues. V lost 0 bases and J lost 11, with 8 bases in between. CDR3 in DNA: TGCGCCAGCAGCTTGGCAGATGGACAGTACTTC. Its protein product is CASSLADGQYF.

This chain uses TRBV6-6 with TRBJ1-2; D not certain. Per germline, CDR1 MNHNY and CDR2 SVGAGI (reference sequence). The CDR3 is made up of 14 amino acids. The V gene lost 3 bases and the J gene lost 0 bases, with 8 bases spanning the gap. CDR3 residues: CASSYSSSNYGYTF. CDR3 sequence (DNA): TGTGCCAGCAGTTATAGCAGTTCTAACTATGGCTACACCTTC.

The chain is built from TRBV5-1 and TRBJ2-7; 7 bases match TRBD2. Germline V gene lookup returns CDR1 SGHRS and CDR2 YFSETQ. Trimming at V came to 3 bases and at J to 3 bases, leaving 3 bases not matched to a gene. The CDR3 spans 13 residues. Here the CDR3 DNA reads TGCGCCAGCAGCTCCCGGACTAGCTACGAGCAGTACTTC. This gives the protein CASSSRTSYEQYF.

V gene TRBV6-5 combines with J gene TRBJ2-3; TRBD2 is a possible D gene (7 bases). Germline CDR1 and CDR2: MNHEY and SVGAGI. Trimming took 4 bases from V and 0 from J, leaving 11 bases between them. CDR3 length: 15 residues. For the CDR3, the DNA is TGTGCCAGCAGTTGGAGGGGGGGGAGCACAGATACGCAGTATTTT. It is translated as CASSWRGGSTDTQYF.

The chain combines TRBV29-1 with TRBJ2-2; TRBD1 agrees at 8 bases. Germline values: CDR1 SQVTM, CDR2 ANQGSEA. V dropped 7 bases and J dropped 6; count of bases not matched to a gene: 7. This CDR3 has 13 residues. The CDR3 loop reads CSAGQGWAGELFF. The CDR3 DNA is TGCAGCGCCGGACAGGGTTGGGCCGGGGAGCTGTTTTTT.

The genes are TRBV2 and TRBJ2-5; 9 bases agree with TRBD1. In germline, CDR1 is SNHLY, CDR2 FYNNEI. This CDR3 spans 14 amino acids. J was trimmed by 2 bases and V by 8 bases; bases with no gene match: 6. The CDR3 nucleotides read TGTGCCAGCCGTGGGACAGGGAGGCAAGAGACCCAGTACTTC. Encoded protein: CASRGTGRQETQYF.

This chain joins TRBV2 and TRBJ2-2; D might be TRBD1 or TRBD2, each matching 7 bases. The ends were cut back, 8 bases at V and 6 bases at J, with 19 bases in the middle. The length of the CDR3 is 15 residues. Germline V lookup: CDR1 SNHLY, CDR2 FYNNEI. The CDR3 region is CASGRGPWKAGELFF. In nucleotides, the CDR3 is TGTGCCAGCGGGAGGGGGCCTTGGAAGGCCGGGGAGCTGTTTTTT. The full variable domain, completed using reference TRBV2 and TRBJ2-2, is EPEVTQTPSHQVTQMGQEVILRCVPISNHLYFYWYRQILGQKVEFLVSFYNNEISEKSEIFDDQFSVERPDGSNFTLKIRSTKLEDSAMYFCASGRGPWKAGELFFGEGSRLTVL.

The chain has TRBV7-2 and TRBJ1-3; D call uncertain. The germline V and J ends were trimmed by 1 base and 0 bases, with 13 bases remaining between them. Looked up from germline, CDR1 is SGHTA and CDR2 is FQGNSA. The CDR3 totals 17 residues. CDR3 DNA: TGTGCCAGCAGCTTAGTTGGCCACGGCCCCTCTGGAAACACCATATATTTT. Encoded protein: CASSLVGHGPSGNTIYF.

The chain joins TRBV21-1 to TRBJ2-4; TRBD1 is taken as the D call from the table, unchecked against the DNA. TRBV21-1 constitutes a pseudogene. This CDR3 region has 18 residues. In DNA form, the CDR3 reads TGTGCCAGCAGCAAAAGCCCTCCAGGGGTTGTAGCCAAAAACATTCAGTACTTC. It translates to CASSKSPPGVVAKNIQYF.

J is TRBJ1-2 and V is TRBV27, with TRBD1 matching 8 bases. V gave up 6 bases and J gave up 0 bases; unmatched junction bases: 3. CDR1 and CDR2 (germline): MNHEY, SMNVEV (reference sequence). This CDR3 comprises 14 residues. For the CDR3, the DNA is TGTGCCAGCAGGACAGGGGCATCTAACTATGGCTACACCTTC. This codes for CASRTGASNYGYTF.

The V call is TRBV7-3, the J call TRBJ2-6; D is uncertain. Trimming left V 5 bases short and J 0 bases short, with 5 bases between. CDR1 and CDR2 (germline): SGHTA, FQGTGA. The CDR3 covers 14 residues. CDR3 coding DNA: TGTGCCAGCAGCGCAAACTCTGGGGCCAACGTCCTGACTTTC. Translating it yields CASSANSGANVLTF.

This chain connects TRBV7-3 to TRBJ2-6, with D unresolved. This CDR3 is built from 17 residues. Germline-derived CDR1 and CDR2 are SGHTA and FQGTGA. V dropped 5 bases and J dropped 0 bases, with 14 bases sitting between them. The CDR3 here is CASSPTPILSGANVLTF. The CDR3 DNA follows: TGTGCCAGCAGCCCCACTCCAATCCTCTCTGGGGCCAACGTCCTGACTTTC.